This record concerns one T cell receptor beta chain sequence. Its antigen is undetermined. One end of the junction does not line up with germline, which may come from a read error. Germline V lookup: CDR1 SGHNT, CDR2 YENEEA. The CDR3 totals 17 residues. A modified ARM-PCR protocol with three rounds of nested PCR amplified TCRbeta. TCRdb processed the multiplex PCR reads anew with MiXCR; each CDR3 protein has one entry. The sample shows around 82,000 distinct CDR3 sequences, approximately 81% of them seen only once. The data belong to a study of tumor and adjacent non-tumor tissue in lung cancer. Overall study results and limits: Compared with tumor, normal lung showed significantly lower TCR diversity.

The template was RNA from unsorted bulk tissue. More than 3 cm separated this lung sample from the edge of the tumor. This TCR came from a man between 60 and 70 years old with non-small cell lung cancer. Input material: distant non-tumor lung tissue. This rearrangement joins TRBV11-3 to TRBJ2-5; 7 bases are a match to TRBD2. CDR3: CASSLRSSGASQETQNF. CDR3 DNA: TGTGCCAGCAGCTTACGGTCCAGCGGGGCGTCCCAAGAGACCCAGAACTTC. The full variable domain, completed using reference TRBV11-3 and TRBJ2-5, is EAGVVQSPRYKIIEKKQPVAFWCNPISGHNTLYWYLQNLGQGPELLIRYENEEAVDDSQLPKDRFSAERLKGVDSTLKIQPAELGDSAVYLCASSLRSSGASQETQNFGPGTRLLVL.